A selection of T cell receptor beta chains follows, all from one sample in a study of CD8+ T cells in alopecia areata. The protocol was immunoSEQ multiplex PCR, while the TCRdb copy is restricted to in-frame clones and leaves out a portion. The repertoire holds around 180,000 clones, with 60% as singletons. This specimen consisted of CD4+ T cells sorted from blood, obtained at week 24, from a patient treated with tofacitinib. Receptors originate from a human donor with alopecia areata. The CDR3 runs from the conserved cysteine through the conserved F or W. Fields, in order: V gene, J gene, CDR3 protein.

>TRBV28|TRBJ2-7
CASSLSVPTYEQYF
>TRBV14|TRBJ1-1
CASSPQGAGEAFF
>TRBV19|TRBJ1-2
CASTLGGGLGYTF
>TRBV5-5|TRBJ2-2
CASSLQGRAGELFF
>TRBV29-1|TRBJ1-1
CSVEGRNTEAFF
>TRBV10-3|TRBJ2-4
CAISELGYIQYF
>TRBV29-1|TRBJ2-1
CSVGVGGSYYNEQFF
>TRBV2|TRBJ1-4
CASSQIATNEKLFF
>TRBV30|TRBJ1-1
CAWSVEVGYTEAFF
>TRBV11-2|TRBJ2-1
CASSRRSSASGSGGDEQFF
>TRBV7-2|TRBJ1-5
CASSIRQGDQPQHF
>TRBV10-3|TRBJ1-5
CAISGQGQGQPQHF
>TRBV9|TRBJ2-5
CASSLAGGETQYF
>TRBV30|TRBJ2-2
CAWSLLVGSGELFF
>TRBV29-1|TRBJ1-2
CSVVQGHGYTF
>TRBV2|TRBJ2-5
CASGTGVQETQYF
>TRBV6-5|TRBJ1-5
CASSSGIDQPQHF
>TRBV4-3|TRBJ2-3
CASSQVASGGGADTQYF
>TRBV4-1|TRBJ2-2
CASSQAGTGIGTGELFF
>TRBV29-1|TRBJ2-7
CSVHSDSNYEQYF
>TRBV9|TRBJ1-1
CASSPGRNAAFF
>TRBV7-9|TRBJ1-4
CASSLPLGEKLFF
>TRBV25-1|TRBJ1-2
CASSAGERPSGQNYGYTF
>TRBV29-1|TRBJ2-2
CSVAPMDYNTGELFF
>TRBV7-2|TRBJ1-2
CASSLTGIDYGYTF
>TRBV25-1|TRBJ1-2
CASSGTLPEGSYTF